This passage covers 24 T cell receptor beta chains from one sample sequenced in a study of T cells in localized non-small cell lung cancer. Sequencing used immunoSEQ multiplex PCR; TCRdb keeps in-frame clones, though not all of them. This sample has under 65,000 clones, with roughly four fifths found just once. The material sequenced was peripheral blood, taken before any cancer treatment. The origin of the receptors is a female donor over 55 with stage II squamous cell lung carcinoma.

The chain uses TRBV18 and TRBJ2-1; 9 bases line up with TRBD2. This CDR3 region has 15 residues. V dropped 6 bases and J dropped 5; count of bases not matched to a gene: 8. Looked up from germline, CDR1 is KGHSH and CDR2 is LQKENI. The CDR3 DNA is TGTGCCAGCTCGCCATCTAGCGGGGCCCACAATGAGCAGTTCTTC. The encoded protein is CASSPSSGAHNEQFF.

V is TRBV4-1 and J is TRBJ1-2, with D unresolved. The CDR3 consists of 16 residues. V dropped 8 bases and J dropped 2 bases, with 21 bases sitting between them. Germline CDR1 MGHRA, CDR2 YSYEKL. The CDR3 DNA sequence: TGCGCCAGCGCGCCCCAGGTTATCCCCTTCAACTATGGCTACACCTTC. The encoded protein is CASAPQVIPFNYGYTF.

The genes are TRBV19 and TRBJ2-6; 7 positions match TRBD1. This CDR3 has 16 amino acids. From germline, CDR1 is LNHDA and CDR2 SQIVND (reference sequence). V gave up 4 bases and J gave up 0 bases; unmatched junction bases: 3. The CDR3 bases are TGTGCCAGTAGTACAGGGGGTCTCTCTGGGGCCAACGTCCTGACTTTC. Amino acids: CASSTGGLSGANVLTF.

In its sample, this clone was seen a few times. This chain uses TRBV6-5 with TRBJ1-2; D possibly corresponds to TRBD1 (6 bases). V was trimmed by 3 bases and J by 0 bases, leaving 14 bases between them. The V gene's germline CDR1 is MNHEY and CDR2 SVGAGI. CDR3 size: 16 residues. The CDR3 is CASSYAGGSSNYGYTF. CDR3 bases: TGTGCCAGCAGTTATGCCGGGGGCTCCTCTAACTATGGCTACACCTTC.

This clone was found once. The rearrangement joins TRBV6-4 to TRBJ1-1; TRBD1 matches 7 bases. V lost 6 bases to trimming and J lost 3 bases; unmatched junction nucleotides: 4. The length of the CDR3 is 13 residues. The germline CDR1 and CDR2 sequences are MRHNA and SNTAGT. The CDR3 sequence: CASREQGYTEAFF. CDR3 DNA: TGTGCCAGCAGGGAACAGGGGTACACTGAAGCTTTCTTT.

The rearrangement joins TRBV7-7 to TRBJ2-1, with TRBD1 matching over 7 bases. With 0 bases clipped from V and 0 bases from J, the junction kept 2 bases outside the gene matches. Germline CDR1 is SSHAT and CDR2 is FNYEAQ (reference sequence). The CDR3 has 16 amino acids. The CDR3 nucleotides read TGTGCCAGCAGCTTAGCGGGGACAGTCTCCTACAATGAGCAGTTCTTC. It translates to CASSLAGTVSYNEQFF.

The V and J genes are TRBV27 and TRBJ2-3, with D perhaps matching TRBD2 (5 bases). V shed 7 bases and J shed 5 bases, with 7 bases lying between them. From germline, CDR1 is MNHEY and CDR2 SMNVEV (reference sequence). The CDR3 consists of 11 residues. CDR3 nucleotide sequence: TGTGCCAGCAAAGGAGGAGATACGCAGTATTTT. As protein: CASKGGDTQYF.

The CDR3 here is CASSPDPSAVAFF. CDR3 bases: TGTGCCAGCTCACCGGATCCGTCGGCGGTAGCTTTCTTT. The chain carries TRBV18 and TRBJ1-1; D uncertain. V lost 3 bases, J lost 10 bases, and 15 bases lay in between. The CDR3 is 13 residues long. The germline V gene has CDR1 KGHSH and CDR2 LQKENI.

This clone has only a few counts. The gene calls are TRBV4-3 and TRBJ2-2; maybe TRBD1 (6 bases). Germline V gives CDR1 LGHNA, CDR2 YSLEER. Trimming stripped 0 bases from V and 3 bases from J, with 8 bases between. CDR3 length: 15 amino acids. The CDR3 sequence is CASSQETGYTGELFF. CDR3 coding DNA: TGCGCCAGCAGCCAAGAAACAGGGTACACCGGGGAGCTGTTTTTT.

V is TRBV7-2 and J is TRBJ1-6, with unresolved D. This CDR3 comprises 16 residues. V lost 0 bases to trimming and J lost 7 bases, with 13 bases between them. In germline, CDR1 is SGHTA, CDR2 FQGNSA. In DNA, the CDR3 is TGTGCCAGCAGCTTAGCCGAGGGCGTTAGGAATTCACCCCTCCACTTT. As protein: CASSLAEGVRNSPLHF.

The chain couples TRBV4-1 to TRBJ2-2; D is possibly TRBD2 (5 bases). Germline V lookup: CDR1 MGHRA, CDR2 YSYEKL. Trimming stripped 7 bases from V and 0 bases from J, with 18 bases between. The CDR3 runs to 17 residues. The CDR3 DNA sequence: TGCGCCAGCACCTTAAACGGGCCGGGAACGAACACCGGGGAGCTGTTTTTT. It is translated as CASTLNGPGTNTGELFF.

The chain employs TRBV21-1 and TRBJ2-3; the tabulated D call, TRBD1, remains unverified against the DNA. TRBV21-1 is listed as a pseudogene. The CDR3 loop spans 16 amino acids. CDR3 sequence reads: CASSKYPGYLGDTQYF. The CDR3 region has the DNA TGTGCCAGCAGCAAATATCCAGGGTACCTTGGAGATACGCAGTATTTT.

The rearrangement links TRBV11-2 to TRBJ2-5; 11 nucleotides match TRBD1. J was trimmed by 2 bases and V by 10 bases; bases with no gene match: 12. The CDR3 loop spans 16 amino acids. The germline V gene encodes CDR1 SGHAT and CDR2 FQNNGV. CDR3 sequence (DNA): TGTGCCACCAACTACGGGGACAGGGGGTCTCAAGAGACCCAGTACTTC. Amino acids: CATNYGDRGSQETQYF.

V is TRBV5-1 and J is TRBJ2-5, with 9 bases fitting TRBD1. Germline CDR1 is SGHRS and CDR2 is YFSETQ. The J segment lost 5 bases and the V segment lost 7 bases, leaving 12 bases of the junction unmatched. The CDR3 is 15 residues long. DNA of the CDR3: TGCGCCAGCTACAAACAGGGGGCGATGAGCGAGACCCAGTACTTC. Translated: CASYKQGAMSETQYF. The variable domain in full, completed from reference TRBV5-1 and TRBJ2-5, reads KAGVTQTPRYLIKTRGQQVTLSCSPISGHRSVSWYQQTPGQGLQFLFEYFSETQRNKGNFPGRFSGRQFSNSRSEMNVSTLELGDSALYLCASYKQGAMSETQYFGPGTRLLVL.

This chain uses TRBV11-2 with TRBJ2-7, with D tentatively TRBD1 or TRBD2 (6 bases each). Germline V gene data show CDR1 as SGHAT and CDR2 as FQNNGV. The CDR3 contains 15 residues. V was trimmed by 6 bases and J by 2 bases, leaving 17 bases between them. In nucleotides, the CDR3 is TGTGCCAGCAGGGAGGGGTCGGGACAAGCCTACGAGCAGTACTTC. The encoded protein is CASREGSGQAYEQYF.

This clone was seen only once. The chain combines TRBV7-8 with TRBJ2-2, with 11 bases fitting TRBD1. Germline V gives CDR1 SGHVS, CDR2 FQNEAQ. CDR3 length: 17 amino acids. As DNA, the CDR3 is TGTGTTAGCACTGGGGACAGGGGGTTCAAGAAGGCCGGGGAGCTGTTTTTT. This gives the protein CVSTGDRGFKKAGELFF. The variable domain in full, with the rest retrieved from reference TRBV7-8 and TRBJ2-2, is GAGVSQSPRYKVAKRGQDVALRCDPISGHVSLFWYQQALGQGPEFLTYFQNEAQLDKSGLPSDRFFAERPEGSVSTLKIQRTQQEDSAVYLCVSTGDRGFKKAGELFFGEGSRLTVL.

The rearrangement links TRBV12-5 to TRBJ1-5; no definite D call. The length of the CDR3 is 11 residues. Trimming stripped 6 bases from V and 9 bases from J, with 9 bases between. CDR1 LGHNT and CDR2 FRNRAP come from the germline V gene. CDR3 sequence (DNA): TGTGCTAGTGGCGAGGAGGCGCCCCAGCATTTT. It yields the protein CASGEEAPQHF. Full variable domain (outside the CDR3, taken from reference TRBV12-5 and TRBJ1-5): DARVTQTPRHKVTEMGQEVTMRCQPILGHNTVFWYRQTMMQGLELLAYFRNRAPLDDSGMPKDRFSAEMPDATLATLKIQPSEPRDSAVYFCASGEEAPQHFGDGTRLSIL.

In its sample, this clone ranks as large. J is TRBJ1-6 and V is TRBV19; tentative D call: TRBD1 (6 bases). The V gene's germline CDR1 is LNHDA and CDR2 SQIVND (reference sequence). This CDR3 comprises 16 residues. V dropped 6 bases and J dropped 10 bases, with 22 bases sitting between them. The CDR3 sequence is CASRQVIGGGRSPLHF. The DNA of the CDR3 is TGTGCCAGTAGGCAAGTGATTGGGGGCGGCCGCTCACCCCTCCACTTT.

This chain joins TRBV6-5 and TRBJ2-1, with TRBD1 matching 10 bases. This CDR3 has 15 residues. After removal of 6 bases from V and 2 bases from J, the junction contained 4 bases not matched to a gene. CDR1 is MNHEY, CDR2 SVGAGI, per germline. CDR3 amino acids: CASSRTGGAYNEQFF. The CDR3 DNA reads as TGTGCCAGCAGCCGGACAGGGGGAGCCTACAATGAGCAGTTCTTC.

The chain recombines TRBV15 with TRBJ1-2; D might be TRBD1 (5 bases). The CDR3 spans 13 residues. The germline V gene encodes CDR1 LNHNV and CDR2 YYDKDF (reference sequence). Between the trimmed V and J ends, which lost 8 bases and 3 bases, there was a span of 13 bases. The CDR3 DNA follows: TGTGCCACCGGCCCGGGGGTCGACTATGGCTACACCTTC. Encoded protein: CATGPGVDYGYTF.

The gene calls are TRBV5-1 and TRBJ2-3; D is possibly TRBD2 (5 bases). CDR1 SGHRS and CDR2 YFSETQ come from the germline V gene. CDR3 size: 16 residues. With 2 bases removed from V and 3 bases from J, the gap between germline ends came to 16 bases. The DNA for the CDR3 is TGCGCCAGCAGCTTAACTAGTTCTCTTAGGACAGATACGCAGTATTTT. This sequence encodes CASSLTSSLRTDTQYF. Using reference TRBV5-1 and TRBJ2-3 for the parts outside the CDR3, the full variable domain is KAGVTQTPRYLIKTRGQQVTLSCSPISGHRSVSWYQQTPGQGLQFLFEYFSETQRNKGNFPGRFSGRQFSNSRSEMNVSTLELGDSALYLCASSLTSSLRTDTQYFGPGTRLTVL.

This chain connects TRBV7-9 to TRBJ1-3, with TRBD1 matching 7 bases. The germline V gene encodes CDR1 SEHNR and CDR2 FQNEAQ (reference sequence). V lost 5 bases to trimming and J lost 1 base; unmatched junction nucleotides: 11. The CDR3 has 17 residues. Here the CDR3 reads CASSPFGDSHSGNTIYF. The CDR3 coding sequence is TGTGCCAGCAGCCCATTTGGGGACAGCCATTCTGGAAACACCATATATTTT.

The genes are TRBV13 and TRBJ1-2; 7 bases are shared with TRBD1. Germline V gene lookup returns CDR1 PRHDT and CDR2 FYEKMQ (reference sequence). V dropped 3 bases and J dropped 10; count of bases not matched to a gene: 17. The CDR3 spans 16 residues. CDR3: CASSFGSHRDSENYTF. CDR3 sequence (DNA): TGTGCCAGCAGCTTCGGCTCGCATCGGGACAGCGAGAACTACACCTTC.

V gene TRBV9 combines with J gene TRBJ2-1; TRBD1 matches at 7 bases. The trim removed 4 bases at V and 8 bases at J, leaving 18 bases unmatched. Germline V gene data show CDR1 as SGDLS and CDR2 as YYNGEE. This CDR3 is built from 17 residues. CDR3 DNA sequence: TGTGCCAGCAGCTCTAAGGGTGGAAGACAGGGTTTTGATGAGCAGTTCTTC. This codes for CASSSKGGRQGFDEQFF.